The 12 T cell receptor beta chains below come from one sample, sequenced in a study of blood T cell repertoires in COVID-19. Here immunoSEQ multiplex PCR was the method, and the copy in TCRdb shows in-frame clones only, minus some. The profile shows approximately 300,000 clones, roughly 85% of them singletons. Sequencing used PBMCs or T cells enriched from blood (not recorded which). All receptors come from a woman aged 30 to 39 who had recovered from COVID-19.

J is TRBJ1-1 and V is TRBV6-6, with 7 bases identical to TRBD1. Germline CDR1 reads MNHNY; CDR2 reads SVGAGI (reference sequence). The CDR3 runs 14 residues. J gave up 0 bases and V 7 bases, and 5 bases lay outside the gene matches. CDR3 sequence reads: CASNPTGMNTEAFF. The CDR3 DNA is TGTGCCAGCAACCCGACAGGGATGAACACTGAAGCTTTCTTT.

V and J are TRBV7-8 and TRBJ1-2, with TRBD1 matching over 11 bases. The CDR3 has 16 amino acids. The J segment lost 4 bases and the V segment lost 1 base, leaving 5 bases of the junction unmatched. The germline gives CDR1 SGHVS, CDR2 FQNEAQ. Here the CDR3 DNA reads TGTGCCAGCAGCTTAGGTGGGGACAGGGGGATCTATGGCTACACCTTC. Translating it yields CASSLGGDRGIYGYTF.

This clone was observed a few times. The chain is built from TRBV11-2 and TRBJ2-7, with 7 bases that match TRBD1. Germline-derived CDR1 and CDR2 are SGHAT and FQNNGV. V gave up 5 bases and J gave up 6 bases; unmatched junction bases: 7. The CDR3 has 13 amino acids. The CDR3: CASSVQGWGEQYF. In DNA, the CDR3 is TGTGCCAGCAGCGTACAGGGGTGGGGCGAGCAGTACTTC.

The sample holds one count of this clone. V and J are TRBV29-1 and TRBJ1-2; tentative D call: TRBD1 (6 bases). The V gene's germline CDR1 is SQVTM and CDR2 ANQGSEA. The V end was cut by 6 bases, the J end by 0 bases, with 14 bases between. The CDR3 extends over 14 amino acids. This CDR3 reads CSVPDSASNYGYTF. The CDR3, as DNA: TGCAGCGTGCCGGACAGCGCCTCTAACTATGGCTACACCTTC.

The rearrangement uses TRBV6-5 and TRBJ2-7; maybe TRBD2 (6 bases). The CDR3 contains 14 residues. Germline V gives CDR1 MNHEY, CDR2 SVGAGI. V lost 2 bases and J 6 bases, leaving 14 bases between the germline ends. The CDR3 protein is CASSYAGSVLEQYF. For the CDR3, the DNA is TGTGCCAGCAGTTACGCGGGGAGCGTCCTCGAGCAGTACTTC.

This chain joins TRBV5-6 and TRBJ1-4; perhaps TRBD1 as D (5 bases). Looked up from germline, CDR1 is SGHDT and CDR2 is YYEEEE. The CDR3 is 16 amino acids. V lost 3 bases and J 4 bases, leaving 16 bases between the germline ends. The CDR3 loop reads CASSSRTGFINEKLFF. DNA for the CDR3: TGTGCCAGCAGCTCTCGTACAGGATTTATTAATGAAAAACTGTTTTTT. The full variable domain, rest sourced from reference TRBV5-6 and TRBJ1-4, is DAGVTQSPTHLIKTRGQQVTLRCSPKSGHDTVSWYQQALGQGPQFIFQYYEEEERQRGNFPDRFSGHQFPNYSSELNVNALLLGDSALYLCASSSRTGFINEKLFFGSGTQLSVL.

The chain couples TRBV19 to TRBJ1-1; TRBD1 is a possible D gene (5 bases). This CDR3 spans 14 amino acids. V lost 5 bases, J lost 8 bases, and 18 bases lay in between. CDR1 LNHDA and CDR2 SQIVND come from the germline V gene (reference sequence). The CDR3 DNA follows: TGTGCCAGTAGTGTCTTAAGGGCCCAGGGCGAAGCTTTCTTT. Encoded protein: CASSVLRAQGEAFF.

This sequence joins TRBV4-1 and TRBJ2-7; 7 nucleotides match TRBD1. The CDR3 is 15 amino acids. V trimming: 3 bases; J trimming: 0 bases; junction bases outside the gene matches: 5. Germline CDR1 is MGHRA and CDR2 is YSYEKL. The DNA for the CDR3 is TGCGCCAGCAGCCAGGTACAGGGGAGCTCCTACGAGCAGTACTTC. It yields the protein CASSQVQGSSYEQYF.

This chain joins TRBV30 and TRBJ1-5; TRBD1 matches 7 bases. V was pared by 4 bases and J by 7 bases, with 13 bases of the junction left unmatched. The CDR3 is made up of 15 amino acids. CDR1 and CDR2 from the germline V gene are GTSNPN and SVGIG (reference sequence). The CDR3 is CAWKNSGGGRQPQHF. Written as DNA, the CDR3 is TGTGCCTGGAAAAACTCCGGAGGGGGCCGGCAGCCCCAGCATTTT.

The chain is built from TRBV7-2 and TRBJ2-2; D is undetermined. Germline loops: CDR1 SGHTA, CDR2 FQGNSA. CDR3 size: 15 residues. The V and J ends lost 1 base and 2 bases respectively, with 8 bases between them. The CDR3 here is CASSLVVKNTGELFF. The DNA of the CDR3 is TGTGCCAGCAGCTTAGTAGTCAAAAACACCGGGGAGCTGTTTTTT.

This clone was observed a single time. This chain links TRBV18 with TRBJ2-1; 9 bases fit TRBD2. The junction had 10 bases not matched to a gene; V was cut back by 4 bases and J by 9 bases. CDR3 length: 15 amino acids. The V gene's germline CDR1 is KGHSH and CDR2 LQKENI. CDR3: CASSLGLARLTEQFF. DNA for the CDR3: TGTGCCAGCTCACTAGGACTAGCGAGATTGACTGAGCAGTTCTTC.

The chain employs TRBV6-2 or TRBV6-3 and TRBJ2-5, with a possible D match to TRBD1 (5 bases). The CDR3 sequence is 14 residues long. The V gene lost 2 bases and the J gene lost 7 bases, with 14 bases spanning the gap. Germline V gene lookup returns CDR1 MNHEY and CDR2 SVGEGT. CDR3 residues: CASSYVGLQGTQYF. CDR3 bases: TGTGCCAGCAGTTACGTGGGGCTGCAGGGGACCCAGTACTTC.